Each of the 30 T cell receptor beta chains below was sequenced from the same sample in a study of cytomegalovirus exposure and HLA in healthy donors. The PCR used 60 Vbeta and 13 Jbeta primers. Measured with immunoSEQ multiplex PCR; TCRdb has only the in-frame clones, and not every one. The sample includes 160,000 or so clones, roughly 80% seen only once; the top ten take roughly 1.3%. Sequenced: PBMCs. These receptors were obtained from a woman aged 50 to 65 in good health and CMV-seronegative.

The chain has TRBV9 and TRBJ1-5; D may be TRBD1 (6 bases). The V gene's germline CDR1 is SGDLS and CDR2 YYNGEE. V was cut by 5 bases and J by 3 bases, with 15 bases left in between. The length of the CDR3 is 15 residues. The CDR3 is CASSPNQGTNQPQHF. The CDR3 DNA follows: TGTGCCAGCAGTCCCAACCAGGGGACCAATCAGCCCCAGCATTTT.

The chain uses TRBV7-2 and TRBJ2-7; 11 bases agree with TRBD2. CDR1 and CDR2 (germline): SGHTA, FQGNSA. This CDR3 region has 15 residues. Trimming took 5 bases from V and 1 from J; bases not matched to a gene: 4. CDR3 loop: CASSIRTSGSYEQYF. The DNA of the CDR3 is TGTGCCAGCAGCATAAGGACTAGCGGGTCCTACGAGCAGTACTTC.

The V call is TRBV19, the J call TRBJ1-5; TRBD1 might be the D (6 bases). V lost 6 bases to trimming and J lost 4 bases, with 10 bases between them. The CDR3 totals 13 residues. Per the germline V gene, CDR1 is LNHDA and CDR2 is SQIVND (reference sequence). CDR3 bases: TGTGCCAGTAGGGGACAAGTTAATCAGCCCCAGCATTTT. It translates to CASRGQVNQPQHF.

This sequence joins TRBV18 and TRBJ2-5; weak D call: TRBD1 (5 bases). The CDR3 consists of 15 residues. V lost 0 bases and J lost 3, with 11 bases in between. Germline assignment: CDR1 KGHSH and CDR2 LQKENI. CDR3 in amino acids: CASSPPGRWEETQYF. In DNA, the CDR3 is TGTGCCAGCTCACCACCGGGGCGGTGGGAAGAGACCCAGTACTTC.

The CDR3 spells CASSSGYSGANVLTF. In nucleotides, the CDR3 is TGCGCCAGCAGCTCGGGGTACTCTGGGGCCAACGTCCTGACTTTC. The chain couples TRBV5-1 to TRBJ2-6; tentative D call: TRBD2 (5 bases). Trimming took 3 bases from V and 0 from J, leaving 7 bases between them. The CDR3 extends over 15 amino acids. Germline-derived CDR1 and CDR2 are SGHRS and YFSETQ.

This clone has only a few counts. The chain has TRBV6-6 and TRBJ2-3; D may be TRBD2 (6 bases). The V end lost 5 bases, the J end lost 9 bases, and 15 bases lay between the germline ends. CDR1 and CDR2 (germline): MNHNY, SVGAGI (reference sequence). This CDR3 is 13 amino acids long. CDR3 in amino acids: CASSGGSGETQYF. CDR3 nucleotide sequence: TGTGCCAGCAGTGGGGGTTCGGGGGAGACGCAGTATTTT.

The genes are TRBV7-2 and TRBJ2-7; D possibly corresponds to TRBD1 (6 bases). V gave up 3 bases and J gave up 7 bases, with 19 bases separating them. Germline CDR1 is SGHTA and CDR2 is FQGNSA. This CDR3 has 15 residues. CDR3 amino acids: CASSLSGTSIWEQYF. The CDR3 DNA sequence: TGTGCCAGCAGCTTGTCAGGGACATCGATTTGGGAGCAGTACTTC.

This chain links TRBV29-1 with TRBJ2-1; no clear D gene. Germline V gives CDR1 SQVTM, CDR2 ANQGSEA. CDR3 length: 12 amino acids. Trimming pared 4 bases from V and 3 bases from J, leaving 7 bases between. In DNA form, the CDR3 reads TGCAGCGTTGGTCAGTACTACAATGAGCAGTTCTTC. It encodes CSVGQYYNEQFF.

The chain combines TRBV7-2 with TRBJ2-1; TRBD2 matches at 9 bases. This CDR3 region has 15 residues. Germline CDR1 is SGHTA and CDR2 is FQGNSA. Trimming at V came to 0 bases and at J to 7 bases, leaving 4 bases not matched to a gene. The CDR3 sequence is CASSLASGGWNEQFF. DNA of the CDR3: TGTGCCAGCAGCTTAGCTAGCGGGGGCTGGAATGAGCAGTTCTTC.

V usage is TRBV29-1 and J usage is TRBJ2-7; 9 bases fit TRBD2. The CDR3 covers 13 residues. V shed 6 bases and J 1 base; nucleotides not matched to a gene: 4. Germline assignment: CDR1 SQVTM and CDR2 ANQGSEA. The CDR3 DNA sequence: TGCAGCGTGAGCGGGGGGTTTTCCTACGAGCAGTACTTC. This codes for CSVSGGFSYEQYF.

The chain carries TRBV28 and TRBJ2-2; D is perhaps TRBD2 (5 bases). Trimming took 7 bases from V and 6 from J, leaving 15 bases between them. The CDR3 covers 14 residues. CDR1 is MDHEN, CDR2 SYDVKM, per germline. As DNA, the CDR3 is TGTGCCAGCAATGGAATGAGCGGTTCCGGGGAGCTGTTTTTT. Amino acid sequence: CASNGMSGSGELFF.

The chain uses TRBV5-4 and TRBJ2-5, with D maybe TRBD1 (5 bases). With the DNA end fitting TRBJ2-7 better, the J assignment may be wrong. The V gene's germline CDR1 is SGHNT and CDR2 YYREEE (reference sequence). This CDR3 spans 12 amino acids. CDR3 sequence reads: CASSSRGHEQYF. In DNA, the CDR3 is TGTGCCAGCAGCTCTAGGGGCCACGAGCAGTACTTC.

The genes are TRBV4-3 and TRBJ2-2; 8 bases agree with TRBD1. The CDR3 runs to 16 residues. Germline CDR1 reads LGHNA; CDR2 reads YSLEER. Losses at the gene ends were 5 bases for V and 5 bases for J; bases not matched to a gene: 10. CDR3 bases: TGCGCCAGCAGCGATCCGGGACAGGCGGGGACCGGGGAGCTGTTTTTT. This translates into CASSDPGQAGTGELFF.

The chain couples TRBV15 to TRBJ2-7, with D maybe TRBD2 (5 bases). Trimming took 0 bases from V and 0 from J, leaving 12 bases between them. The CDR3 extends over 16 amino acids. The germline gives CDR1 LNHNV, CDR2 YYDKDF (reference sequence). Here the CDR3 reads CATSRDPAGNSYEQYF. The CDR3, as DNA: TGTGCCACCAGCAGAGACCCCGCGGGTAACTCCTACGAGCAGTACTTC.

This chain links TRBV7-2 with TRBJ1-3; D uncertain. The length of the CDR3 is 14 residues. The germline V and J ends were trimmed by 5 bases and 2 bases, with 10 bases remaining between them. Germline assignment: CDR1 SGHTA and CDR2 FQGNSA. CDR3 coding DNA: TGTGCCAGCAGCCTTACGGGAACTGGAAACACCATATATTTT. Protein: CASSLTGTGNTIYF.

The CDR3 region is CASSSRTGGNGLNEKLFF. CDR3 DNA sequence: TGCGCCAGCAGCTCTAGGACAGGGGGTAACGGACTAAATGAAAAACTGTTTTTT. The chain uses TRBV4-3 and TRBJ1-4, with TRBD1 matching 10 bases. This CDR3 has 18 amino acids. After removal of 5 bases from V and 5 bases from J, the junction contained 14 bases not matched to a gene. Germline V gene data show CDR1 as LGHNA and CDR2 as YSLEER.

In its sample, this clone was seen a few times. The rearrangement joins TRBV6-4 to TRBJ1-1, with D perhaps matching TRBD1 (6 bases). CDR1 is MRHNA and CDR2 is SNTAGT in the germline V gene. V was shortened by 6 bases and J by 4 bases, with 15 bases between the two germline ends. This CDR3 has 14 residues. The CDR3 sequence is CASRTGLDGTEAFF. CDR3 bases: TGTGCCAGCAGGACAGGTCTTGATGGCACTGAAGCTTTCTTT.

This clone was detected only once. The gene calls are TRBV28 and TRBJ2-1; possibly TRBD2 for D (6 bases). The CDR3 has 14 residues. The V and J ends lost 3 bases and 7 bases respectively, with 13 bases between them. Germline CDR1 and CDR2: MDHEN and SYDVKM. CDR3 sequence: CASSFFLAGNEQFF. The CDR3 DNA sequence: TGTGCCAGCAGTTTTTTCCTTGCGGGGAATGAGCAGTTCTTC.

V is TRBV29-1 and J is TRBJ1-4, with TRBD1 matching over 8 bases. This CDR3 spans 11 amino acids. Unmatched junction bases numbered 6, after V lost 6 bases and J lost 12 bases. The germline V gene encodes CDR1 SQVTM and CDR2 ANQGSEA. DNA for the CDR3: TGCAGCGTCGCTGGACAGGGTGAACTGTTTTTT. Encoded protein: CSVAGQGELFF.

The chain uses TRBV15 and TRBJ1-5; 8 nucleotides line up with TRBD1. CDR1 is LNHNV, CDR2 YYDKDF, per germline (reference sequence). The CDR3 length is 16 residues. V dropped 6 bases and J dropped 0; count of bases not matched to a gene: 7. Here the CDR3 reads CATSRTGLASNQPQHF. DNA of the CDR3: TGTGCCACCAGTCGGACAGGGTTAGCTAGCAATCAGCCCCAGCATTTT.

The genes are TRBV7-2 and TRBJ2-5; 9 bases are shared with TRBD1. The CDR3 contains 16 residues. CDR1 and CDR2 (germline): SGHTA, FQGNSA. Trimming at V came to 5 bases and at J to 3 bases, leaving 10 bases not matched to a gene. This CDR3 reads CASSPPGQGGKETQYF. DNA of the CDR3: TGTGCCAGCAGCCCACCGGGACAGGGAGGGAAAGAGACCCAGTACTTC.

The chain combines TRBV4-1 with TRBJ2-2, with TRBD1 as a possible D gene (6 bases). The ends were cut back, 2 bases at V and 7 bases at J, with 26 bases in the middle. Germline CDR1 reads MGHRA; CDR2 reads YSYEKL. The length of the CDR3 is 19 residues. The CDR3 sequence: CASSQYLGARDKRDGELFF. The CDR3, as DNA: TGCGCCAGCAGCCAATACCTTGGGGCCCGGGACAAGAGGGACGGGGAGCTGTTTTTT.

This clone was counted a few times. V is TRBV4-2 and J is TRBJ2-1, with D possibly TRBD2 on 6 matching bases. Germline CDR1 reads LGHNA; CDR2 reads YNFKEQ. Trimming removed 1 base from V and 2 bases from J, with 15 bases in between. This CDR3 is built from 17 residues. The CDR3 DNA follows: TGTGCCAGCAGCCAAGTAGGAGGGAGAAGTGCCTACAATGAGCAGTTCTTC. Amino acids: CASSQVGGRSAYNEQFF.

The table lists this clone with a count of one. The chain carries TRBV5-6 and TRBJ2-5; D is unresolved. The length of the CDR3 is 13 residues. V lost 0 bases and J lost 2, with 5 bases in between. In germline, CDR1 is SGHDT, CDR2 YYEEEE. The CDR3 is CASSLVVQETQYF. The CDR3 DNA reads TGTGCCAGCAGCTTGGTAGTTCAAGAGACCCAGTACTTC.

V usage is TRBV9 and J usage is TRBJ1-1; tentative D call: TRBD1 (5 bases). The CDR3 consists of 13 residues. Per germline, CDR1 SGDLS and CDR2 YYNGEE. V was trimmed by 0 bases and J by 8 bases, leaving 11 bases between them. The CDR3 is CASSVDLQGEAFF. The DNA for the CDR3 is TGTGCCAGCAGCGTAGATCTCCAGGGAGAAGCTTTCTTT.

This clone was detected only once. The rearrangement joins TRBV5-1 to TRBJ2-5; D gene ambiguous. The germline V gene has CDR1 SGHRS and CDR2 YFSETQ. CDR3 length: 14 amino acids. V was shortened by 0 bases and J by 2 bases, with 8 bases between the two germline ends. The CDR3 loop is CASSLGFEQETQYF. The CDR3 coding sequence is TGCGCCAGCAGCTTGGGATTTGAGCAAGAGACCCAGTACTTC.

V usage is TRBV7-6 and J usage is TRBJ2-5; 15 bases agree with TRBD2. The V gene's germline CDR1 is SGHVS and CDR2 FNYEAQ. The V segment lost 6 bases and the J segment 5 bases; nucleotides outside the gene matches: 16. The CDR3 has 19 residues. The CDR3 sequence is CASSPGLAGGPLIGETQYF. CDR3 nucleotide sequence: TGTGCCAGCAGTCCCGGACTAGCGGGAGGGCCCCTAATTGGGGAGACCCAGTACTTC. Complete variable domain (other parts from reference TRBV7-6 and TRBJ2-5): GAGVSQSPRYKVTKRGQDVALRCDPISGHVSLYWYRQALGQGPEFLTYFNYEAQQDKSGLPNDRFSAERPEGSISTLTIQRTEQRDSAMYRCASSPGLAGGPLIGETQYFGPGTRLLVL.

V gene TRBV5-1 combines with J gene TRBJ2-1; D call uncertain. V shed 4 bases and J shed 5 bases, with 13 bases lying between them. CDR1 SGHRS and CDR2 YFSETQ come from the germline V gene. The CDR3 has 14 residues. The chain's CDR3 is CASSLIDPNNEQFF. The CDR3 DNA reads TGCGCCAGCAGCCTAATAGATCCCAACAATGAGCAGTTCTTC.

This clone is a singleton in its sample. This rearrangement joins TRBV5-4 to TRBJ1-4; 9 nucleotides agree with TRBD1. V lost 2 bases, J lost 8 bases, and 10 bases stayed unmatched. The V gene's germline CDR1 is SGHNT and CDR2 YYREEE (reference sequence). The CDR3 has 16 amino acids. CDR3: CASSFTGGREGEKLFF. The DNA of the CDR3 is TGTGCCAGCAGCTTTACAGGGGGCAGGGAAGGCGAAAAACTGTTTTTT.

This rearrangement joins TRBV2 to TRBJ2-2, with D uncertain. The germline V and J ends were trimmed by 2 bases and 8 bases, with 12 bases remaining between them. CDR3 size: 14 residues. Germline CDR1 and CDR2: SNHLY and FYNNEI. DNA of the CDR3: TGTGCCAGCAGTGAAAGTACCTGGAGAGGGGAGCTGTTTTTT. As protein: CASSESTWRGELFF. Full variable domain (outside the CDR3, taken from reference TRBV2 and TRBJ2-2): EPEVTQTPSHQVTQMGQEVILRCVPISNHLYFYWYRQILGQKVEFLVSFYNNEISEKSEIFDDQFSVERPDGSNFTLKIRSTKLEDSAMYFCASSESTWRGELFFGEGSRLTVL.